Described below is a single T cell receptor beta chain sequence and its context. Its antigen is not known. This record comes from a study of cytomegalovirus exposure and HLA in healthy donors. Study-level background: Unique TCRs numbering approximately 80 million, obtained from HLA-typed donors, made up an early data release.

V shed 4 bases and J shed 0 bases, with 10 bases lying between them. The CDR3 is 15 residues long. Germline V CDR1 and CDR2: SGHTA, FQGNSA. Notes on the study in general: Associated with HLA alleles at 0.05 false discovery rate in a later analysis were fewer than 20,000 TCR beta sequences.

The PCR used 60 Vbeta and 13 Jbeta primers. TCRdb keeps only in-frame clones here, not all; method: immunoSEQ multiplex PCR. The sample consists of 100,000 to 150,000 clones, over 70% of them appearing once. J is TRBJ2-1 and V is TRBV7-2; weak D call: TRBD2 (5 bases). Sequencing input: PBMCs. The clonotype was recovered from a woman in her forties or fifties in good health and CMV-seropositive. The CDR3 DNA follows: TGTGCCAGCAGCTCCGGTCGGGGCTCCTACAATGAGCAGTTCTTC. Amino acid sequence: CASSSGRGSYNEQFF.